The 13 T cell receptor beta chains below all came from one sample that was sequenced in a study of post-analysis software for immune sequencing data (dated by TCRdb to about 2015). Libraries were prepared through PCR. TCRdb lists the instrument as Illumina HiSeq 2500. Unique molecular identifiers were incorporated into TCR beta cDNA libraries to reduce PCR and sequencing biases. Through fastp at Q25 and MiXCR, TCRdb rebuilt clones from the public reads, retaining in-frame beta chains. Every CDR3 protein is listed once, alongside the most common genes and DNA of its rows. The sample table shows about 500,000 distinct CDR3 sequences, and approximately 45% are seen once. The ten largest clones capture about an eighth of the sample. Their cognate antigens are unknown. Study-wide findings and limitations: Patients showed significantly higher frequencies than controls for five TRBV segments, among them TRBV5-6, TRBV5-1 and TRBV20-1.

Specimen: blood. The source of these receptors is a girl aged 10-17 years with multiple sclerosis.

The chain links TRBV20-1 to TRBJ2-7; perhaps TRBD1 as D (6 bases). From germline, CDR1 is DFQATT and CDR2 SNEGSKA (reference sequence). This CDR3 comprises 14 residues. Trimming removed 5 bases at V and 2 bases at J, with 16 bases between. The chain's CDR3 is CSADRTSRAYEQYF. The CDR3 region has the DNA TGCAGTGCTGACAGGACTTCCCGGGCCTACGAGCAGTACTTC.

The genes are TRBV20-1 and TRBJ1-2, with 9 nucleotides matching TRBD1. Germline CDR1 and CDR2: DFQATT and SNEGSKA (reference sequence). The trim removed 5 bases at V and 2 bases at J, leaving 3 bases unmatched. The CDR3 loop spans 13 amino acids. The CDR3 DNA reads as TGCAGTGCTGTGGGACAGGGAAACTATGGCTACACCTTC. It codes for CSAVGQGNYGYTF.

This clonotype has just a few counts. This sequence joins TRBV11-2 and TRBJ2-1; 13 bases are a match to TRBD2. Germline V gives CDR1 SGHAT, CDR2 FQNNGV. This CDR3 comprises 16 residues. V trimming: 8 bases; J trimming: 5 bases; junction bases outside the gene matches: 9. The CDR3 region is CASFLILAGGNNEQFF. The CDR3 DNA sequence: TGTGCCAGCTTTCTCATACTAGCGGGAGGGAACAATGAGCAGTTCTTC.

This chain links TRBV5-1 with TRBJ2-1; 9 bases are a match to TRBD2. CDR3 length: 15 residues. The germline V gene has CDR1 SGHRS and CDR2 YFSETQ. The ends lost 4 bases at V and 8 bases at J; junction bases unmatched: 10. The CDR3 coding sequence is TGCGCCAGCAGCCGAGCTAGCGGGATGACAGATGAGCAGTTCTTC. This sequence encodes CASSRASGMTDEQFF.

The chain couples TRBV10-3 to TRBJ2-7; 8 nucleotides line up with TRBD2. The J call is doubtful: the DNA matches TRBJ2-5 better. Per the germline V gene, CDR1 is ENHRY and CDR2 is SYGVKD. This CDR3 region has 12 residues. CDR3 sequence: CAISGLAETQYF. For the CDR3, the DNA is TGTGCCATCAGCGGACTAGCAGAGACCCAGTACTTC.

This clonotype has only one observation. The rearrangement links TRBV18 to TRBJ2-1; D possibly corresponds to TRBD1 (5 bases). Trimming pared 4 bases from V and 5 bases from J, leaving 9 bases between. Per germline, CDR1 KGHSH and CDR2 LQKENI. The CDR3 has 13 amino acids. For the CDR3, the DNA is TGTGCCAGCTCACAGGGGATGGACAATGAGCAGTTCTTC. Protein: CASSQGMDNEQFF.

The J gene is TRBJ2-3, the V gene TRBV4-1; the match to TRBD2 covers 8 bases. Per the germline V gene, CDR1 is MGHRA and CDR2 is YSYEKL. V dropped 0 bases and J dropped 5; count of bases not matched to a gene: 4. This CDR3 has 15 amino acids. CDR3 nucleotide sequence: TGCGCCAGCAGCCAAGAGAGCGGGAGTGTAGATACGCAGTATTTT. Translated: CASSQESGSVDTQYF.

The V call is TRBV3-1, the J call TRBJ2-3; D unclear. V gave up 4 bases and J gave up 4 bases, with 12 bases separating them. The germline V gene has CDR1 LGHDT and CDR2 YNNKEL (reference sequence). The CDR3 sequence is 14 residues long. In DNA, the CDR3 is TGTGCCAGCAGCCTTCATACACGCGCAGATACGCAGTATTTT. Protein: CASSLHTRADTQYF.

This clonotype was counted between two and nine times. The genes are TRBV27 and TRBJ1-1; perhaps TRBD1 as D (6 bases). There are 12 residues in the CDR3. Trimming removed 2 bases from V and 10 bases from J, with 11 bases in between. Germline values: CDR1 MNHEY, CDR2 SMNVEV (reference sequence). DNA for the CDR3: TGTGCCAGCAGTTTAGGAGGGGGAGCAGCTTTCTTT. It encodes CASSLGGGAAFF.

This clonotype showed up just a few times. V usage is TRBV3-1 and J usage is TRBJ1-1; 7 bases fit TRBD1. Germline values: CDR1 LGHDT, CDR2 YNNKEL (reference sequence). V lost 2 bases to trimming and J lost 4 bases; unmatched junction nucleotides: 4. The CDR3 totals 14 residues. CDR3 in DNA: TGTGCCAGCAGCCAATACCCAGGGGGCACTGAAGCTTTCTTT. This sequence encodes CASSQYPGGTEAFF.

This clonotype was seen a few times. The chain links TRBV6-5 to TRBJ1-2, with 7 bases lining up with TRBD1. The V segment lost 5 bases and the J segment 1 base; nucleotides outside the gene matches: 10. Per the germline V gene, CDR1 is MNHEY and CDR2 is SVGAGI. The CDR3 is made up of 16 amino acids. Here the CDR3 DNA reads TGTGCCAGCAGTCGACGAGGACAGGTCGTTAACTATGGCTACACCTTC. Residues: CASSRRGQVVNYGYTF.

This chain connects TRBV7-2 to TRBJ2-3, with 7 bases aligning to TRBD2. The trim removed 5 bases at V and 1 base at J, leaving 6 bases unmatched. The germline gives CDR1 SGHTA, CDR2 FQGNSA. This CDR3 has 15 residues. In DNA form, the CDR3 reads TGTGCCAGCAGCATTGGACTAGGACGCACAGATACGCAGTATTTT. This translates into CASSIGLGRTDTQYF.

The chain's CDR3 is CASSDTHGYGYTF. CDR3 nucleotides: TGTGCCAGCAGTGACACCCACGGCTATGGCTACACCTTC. The chain is built from TRBV6-4 and TRBJ1-2; D gene ambiguous. CDR1 and CDR2 (germline): MRHNA, SNTAGT. CDR3 length: 13 amino acids. V was cut by 2 bases and J by 4 bases, with 8 bases left in between.